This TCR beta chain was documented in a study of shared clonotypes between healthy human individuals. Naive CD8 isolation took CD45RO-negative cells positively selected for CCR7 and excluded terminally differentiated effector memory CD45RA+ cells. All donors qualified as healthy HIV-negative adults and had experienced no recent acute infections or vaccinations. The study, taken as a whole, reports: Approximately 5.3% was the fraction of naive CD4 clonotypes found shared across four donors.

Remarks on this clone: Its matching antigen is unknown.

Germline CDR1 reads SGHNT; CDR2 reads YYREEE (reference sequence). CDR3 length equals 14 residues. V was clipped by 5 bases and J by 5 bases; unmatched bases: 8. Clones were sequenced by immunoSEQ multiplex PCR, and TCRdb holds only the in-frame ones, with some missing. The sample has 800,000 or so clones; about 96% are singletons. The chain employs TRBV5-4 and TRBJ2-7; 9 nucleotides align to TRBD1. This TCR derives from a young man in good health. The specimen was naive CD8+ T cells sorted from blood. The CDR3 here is CASSPPTGGNEQYF. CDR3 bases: TGTGCCAGCAGTCCCCCGACAGGGGGGAACGAGCAGTACTTC.